This note documents a single TCR beta chain sequence. The antigen is not known. Germline loops: CDR1 GTSNPN, CDR2 SVGIG (reference sequence). V shed 5 bases, J shed 5 bases, and the junction held 2 bases outside the gene matches. This CDR3 region has 11 residues. Generated by immunoSEQ multiplex PCR, the TCRdb table keeps only in-frame clones and is missing some. The sample contains 100,000 or so clones, around 86% of which appear only once. The data stem from a study of T cell responses to AZD1222 COVID-19 vaccine. The wider study: Some second doses came at about 4 weeks and others at about 12 weeks; these were pooled.

Study conclusions and caveats: Seropositive at baseline were only six AZD1222 recipients. Donor demographics were predominantly white British with a female majority; clonal diversity may be underestimated.

This specimen consisted of peripheral blood, obtained on day 0 of AZD1222 vaccination. The rearrangement links TRBV30 to TRBJ2-5; 7 bases align to TRBD1. The clonotype comes from an adult in good health. CDR3 in DNA: TGTGCCTGGGAACAGGGGGAGACCCAGTACTTC. This gives the protein CAWEQGETQYF. The full variable domain, in which reference TRBV30 and TRBJ2-5 provide the parts outside the CDR3, is SQTIHQWPATLVQPVGSPLSLECTVEGTSNPNLYWYRQAAGRGLQLLFYSVGIGQISSEVPQNLSASRPQDRQFILSSKKLLLSDSGFYLCAWEQGETQYFGPGTRLLVL.